This T cell receptor beta chain was obtained from a study of radiation and T cells in renal cell carcinoma. Study-level points and caveats: Top tumor clonotypes rose in blood 2 weeks post-radiation, then contracted.

The time point is: blood 4 weeks post-SBRT, at nephrectomy. Described treatment: 15 Gy SBRT to primary tumor, nephrectomy 4 weeks later. Nephrectomy followed 15 Gy stereotactic body radiation by 4 weeks. After SBRT, blood was collected at 2 and 4 weeks, plus baseline. This renal cell carcinoma was of the clear cell type. A note on this clone: No antigen is known for it.

Trimming took 7 bases from V and 4 from J, leaving 16 bases between them. The CDR3 loop spans 14 amino acids. CDR1 is MDHEN, CDR2 SYDVKM, per germline. The method was immunoSEQ multiplex PCR; TCRdb's version includes in-frame clones alone and lacks a portion of them. The sample yields about 86,000 clones, around four fifths seen once. V and J are TRBV28 and TRBJ1-1; unclear D gene. This receptor was taken from a man aged 45-65 years with renal cell carcinoma. The sequenced sample was blood, obtained from a patient whose treatment included radiotherapy and nephrectomy. CDR3 region: CASKSSYGFTEAFF. The CDR3 DNA is TGTGCCAGCAAGAGTTCCTACGGGTTCACTGAAGCTTTCTTT.